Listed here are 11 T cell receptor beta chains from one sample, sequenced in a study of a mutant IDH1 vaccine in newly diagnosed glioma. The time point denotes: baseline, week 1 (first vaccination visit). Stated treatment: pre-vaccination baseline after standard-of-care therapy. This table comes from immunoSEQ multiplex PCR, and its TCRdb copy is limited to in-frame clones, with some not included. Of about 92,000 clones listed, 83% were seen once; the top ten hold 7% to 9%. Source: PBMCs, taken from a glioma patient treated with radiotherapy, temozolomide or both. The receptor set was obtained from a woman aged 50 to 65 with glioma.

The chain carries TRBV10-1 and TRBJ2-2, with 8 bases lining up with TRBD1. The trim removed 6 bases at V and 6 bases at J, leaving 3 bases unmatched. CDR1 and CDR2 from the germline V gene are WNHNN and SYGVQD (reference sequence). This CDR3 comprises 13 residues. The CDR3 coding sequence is TGCGCCAGCAGAGGACAGGGTGCCGGGGAGCTGTTTTTT. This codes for CASRGQGAGELFF.

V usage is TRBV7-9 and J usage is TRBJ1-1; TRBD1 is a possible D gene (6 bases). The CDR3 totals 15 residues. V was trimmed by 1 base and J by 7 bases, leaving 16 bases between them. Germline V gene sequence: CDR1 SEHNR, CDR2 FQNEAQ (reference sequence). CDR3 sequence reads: CASSLVGGGWGEAFF. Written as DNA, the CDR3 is TGTGCCAGCAGCTTAGTCGGGGGGGGCTGGGGTGAAGCTTTCTTT.

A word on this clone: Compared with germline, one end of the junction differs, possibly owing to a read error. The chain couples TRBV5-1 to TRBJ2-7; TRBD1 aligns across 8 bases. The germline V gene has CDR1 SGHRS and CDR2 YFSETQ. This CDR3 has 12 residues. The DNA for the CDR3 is TGCGCCAGCAGCAAAGGACAGGGCGACCAGAAGTTC. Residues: CASSKGQGDQKF.

The CDR3 nucleotides read TGTGCCAGCAGCTCTTCAGGGGGTGGAGATACGCAGTATTTT. It specifies CASSSSGGGDTQYF. This chain uses TRBV25-1 with TRBJ2-3, with TRBD1 identical over 7 bases. The CDR3 covers 14 residues. V dropped 6 bases and J dropped 5; count of bases not matched to a gene: 8. Germline assignment: CDR1 MGHDK and CDR2 SYGVNS.

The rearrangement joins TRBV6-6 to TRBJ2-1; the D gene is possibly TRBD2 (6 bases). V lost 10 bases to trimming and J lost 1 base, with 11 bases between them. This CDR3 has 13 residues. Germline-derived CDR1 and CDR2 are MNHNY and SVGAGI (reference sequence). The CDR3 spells CATRAGSYNEQFF. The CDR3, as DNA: TGTGCCACCAGGGCGGGGTCCTACAATGAGCAGTTCTTC.

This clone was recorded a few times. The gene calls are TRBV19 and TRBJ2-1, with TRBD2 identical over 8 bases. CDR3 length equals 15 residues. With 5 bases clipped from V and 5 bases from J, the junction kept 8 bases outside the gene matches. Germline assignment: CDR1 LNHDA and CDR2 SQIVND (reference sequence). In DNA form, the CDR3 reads TGTGCCAGTAGTCCGGTCGGGGGGGGCCACAATGAGCAGTTCTTC. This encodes CASSPVGGGHNEQFF.

In DNA, the CDR3 is TGTGCCAGTAGTATAGCGGATATCGGGGAGCTGTTTTTT. As protein: CASSIADIGELFF. This chain links TRBV19 with TRBJ2-2; D is ambiguous. The CDR3 runs 13 residues. V shed 1 base and J shed 7 bases, with 7 bases lying between them. Germline loops: CDR1 LNHDA, CDR2 SQIVND (reference sequence).

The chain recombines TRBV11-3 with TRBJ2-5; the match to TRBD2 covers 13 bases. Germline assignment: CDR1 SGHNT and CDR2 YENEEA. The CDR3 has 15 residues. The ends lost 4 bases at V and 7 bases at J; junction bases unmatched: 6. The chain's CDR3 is CASSSRTSGGGTQYF. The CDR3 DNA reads TGTGCCAGCAGCTCCCGGACTAGCGGGGGTGGGACCCAGTACTTC.

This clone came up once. For the CDR3, the DNA is TGCGCCAGCAGCGCCCGGGACAGGGCGGGCGAGCAGTACTTC. Protein product: CASSARDRAGEQYF. The V and J genes are TRBV5-1 and TRBJ2-7; TRBD1 matches 9 bases. V shed 4 bases, J shed 6 bases, and the junction held 8 bases outside the gene matches. Germline values: CDR1 SGHRS, CDR2 YFSETQ. There are 14 residues in the CDR3.

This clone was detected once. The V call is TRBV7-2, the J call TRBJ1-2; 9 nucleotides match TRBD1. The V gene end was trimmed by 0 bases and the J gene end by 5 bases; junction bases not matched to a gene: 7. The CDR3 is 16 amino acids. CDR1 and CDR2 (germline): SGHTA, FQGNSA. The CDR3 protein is CASSLASIGQGYGYTF. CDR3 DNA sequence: TGTGCCAGCAGCTTAGCGAGTATCGGACAGGGGTATGGCTACACCTTC.

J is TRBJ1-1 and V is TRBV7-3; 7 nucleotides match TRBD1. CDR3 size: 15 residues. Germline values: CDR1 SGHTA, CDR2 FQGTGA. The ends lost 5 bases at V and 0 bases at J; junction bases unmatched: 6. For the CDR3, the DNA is TGTGCCAGCAGCGTGACAGGGCCATTGAACACTGAAGCTTTCTTT. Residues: CASSVTGPLNTEAFF.